The T cell receptor (beta chain) described here comes from a study of regulatory T cells in long-lasting Graves disease. Stated time point: persistent/refractory GD, antithyroid drugs over 5 years with positive TRAb. TCR sequences were obtained from RNA taken from PBMCs. The CDR3 totals 14 residues. Per the germline V gene, CDR1 is MDHEN and CDR2 is SYDVKM. V dropped 7 bases and J dropped 3 bases, with 15 bases sitting between them. This clonotype came up many times. Building of the TCR beta libraries involved iRepertoire HTBI primers and Arm-PCR of CDR3 regions. TCRdb used MiXCR to reprocess the multiplex PCR reads, holding one entry per CDR3 protein. The table includes about 430,000 distinct CDR3 sequences, about 21% detected once.

The sequence came from a female donor with Graves disease. The chain combines TRBV28 with TRBJ2-5, with D possibly being TRBD1 or TRBD2 (6 bases each). The sample in question was peripheral blood mononuclear cells (PBMCs), obtained when the disease was refractory, from a patient treated with antithyroid drugs. Written as DNA, the CDR3 is TGTGCCAGCACCCTGGGGGGCGGAAAAGAGACCCAGTACTTC. Encoded protein: CASTLGGGKETQYF.